This TCR beta chain appears in the sequencing data of a study of cytomegalovirus exposure and HLA in healthy donors. Overall study results and limits: A later analysis appeared to link common viral pathogens to several of the most significant clusters. Immune exposure information available was restricted to CMV serostatus.

The germline V gene encodes CDR1 MDHEN and CDR2 SYDVKM. The CDR3 is 18 amino acids. The V and J ends lost 11 bases and 1 base respectively, with 28 bases between them. This clone was counted between two and nine times. What it binds is not known. Primers: 60 Vbeta forward and 13 Jbeta reverse. Profiled with immunoSEQ multiplex PCR; TCRdb holds only in-frame clones, not every one. This table holds some 150,000 clones, about three fifths found once. The sequencing input was PBMCs. The J gene is TRBJ2-3, the V gene TRBV28; D might be TRBD1 (6 bases). This clonotype originated in a woman aged 55-70 years in good health and CMV-seropositive. Written as DNA, the CDR3 is TGTGCCTCAAAACTGCGGTCATTAAACAGGGTAGGCACAGATACGCAGTATTTT. Residues: CASKLRSLNRVGTDTQYF. The full variable domain, its missing parts supplied by reference TRBV28 and TRBJ2-3, is DVKVTQSSRYLVKRTGEKVFLECVQDMDHENMFWYRQDPGLGLRLIYFSYDVKMKEKGDIPEGYSVSREKKERFSLILESASTNQTSMYLCASKLRSLNRVGTDTQYFGPGTRLTVL.